A selection of T cell receptor beta chains follows, all from one sample in a study of vaccination and CD4 T cells after COVID-19. No antigen has been assigned to these receptors. TCRdb re-called the PCR reads through MiXCR, storing one row per CDR3 protein. The sample carries 20,000 to 25,000 distinct CDR3 sequences, about 42% recorded once. Sequenced material: CD4+ T cells from blood, cultured in vitro, taken before SARS-CoV-2 vaccination. Receptor source: a human donor who received a COVID-19 vaccine. Each CDR3 is given with its conserved first and last residue. A D gene is named only where the DNA matches it firmly. Clone size is stated in some rows and not others, as once, few, many or a class when expanded.

cdr3_nt cdr3_aa d_call j_call v_call clone_size
TGTGCCAGCAGTGGGACAGGGTTGAACACTGAAGCTTTCTTT CASSGTGLNTEAFF TRBD1 TRBJ1-1 TRBV2 .
TGTGCCAGCAGCGGTGGACACATGGAGACCCAGTACTTC CASSGGHMETQYF . TRBJ2-5 TRBV2 .
TGCAGTGGATATAGGGGGCTTACAGATACGCAGTATTTT CSGYRGLTDTQYF TRBD1 TRBJ2-3 TRBV20-1 few
TGCAGTGCTAGAGGGGACAGGGTGGTGGACGAGCAGTACTTC CSARGDRVVDEQYF TRBD1 TRBJ2-7 TRBV20-1 few
TGTGCCTGGAGTCCCCGGGGTCATGGCTACACCTTC CAWSPRGHGYTF . TRBJ1-2 TRBV30 .
TGTGCCAGCAGCAATGCAGGGGGCGATGGCTACACCTTC CASSNAGGDGYTF . TRBJ1-2 TRBV21-1 .
TGTGCCAGCAGCCTGACATCGAGGGCTAAAAGGGGTGAGCAGTTCTTC CASSLTSRAKRGEQFF . TRBJ2-1 TRBV7-9 .
TGTGCCAGCAGCTTGGTTCTGGGGGGGATTGACAGGGGGCGATCACCCCTCCACTTT CASSLVLGGIDRGRSPLHF TRBD1 TRBJ1-6 TRBV5-6 .
TGTGCCTGGAGGGGCCCAGGATGGACCGGGATCACTGAAGCTTTCTTT CAWRGPGWTGITEAFF . TRBJ1-1 TRBV30 .
TGTGCCAGCAGCCCGGGACTAGCGGGGGCTATCGGGGAGCTGTTTTTT CASSPGLAGAIGELFF TRBD2 TRBJ2-2 TRBV11-3 few
TGTGCCAGCAGTTTTGAGGAGGGTTCACCCCTCCACTTT CASSFEEGSPLHF . TRBJ1-6 TRBV12-3/TRBV12-4 few
TGTGCCAGCAGTTACTCCCAGGATTACGAGCAGTACTTC CASSYSQDYEQYF . TRBJ2-7 TRBV6-5 .
TGCGCCAGCAGCTTGTTGGGTTCCGAGACCCAGTACTTC CASSLLGSETQYF . TRBJ2-5 TRBV5-1 .
TGCAGTGCTACGATGGGACAGCTTAATGAAAAACTGTTTTTT CSATMGQLNEKLFF TRBD1 TRBJ1-4 TRBV20-1 .
TGTGCCAGTAATTTTGTGGAGACTAACTATGGCTACACCTTC CASNFVETNYGYTF . TRBJ1-2 TRBV19 .
TGTGCCAGCAGCCCGGGGGGGCCGGAGACCCAGTACTTC CASSPGGPETQYF TRBD2 TRBJ2-5 TRBV7-2 .
TGTGCCAGCAGTTCGGGACAGAGCCTGGAAAAACTGTTTTTT CASSSGQSLEKLFF TRBD1 TRBJ1-4 TRBV27 .
TGTGCCACCAGTGATGGGACAGGCGTCACAGATACGCAGTATTTT CATSDGTGVTDTQYF TRBD1 TRBJ2-3 TRBV24-1 .
TGCAGTGCTAGACGGACTAGCGGGGCTCTAGCCAAAAACATTCAGTACTTC CSARRTSGALAKNIQYF TRBD2 TRBJ2-4 TRBV20-1 .
TGTGCCAGCAGCCAGACCGGGACAGAGAATCAGCCCCAGCATTTT CASSQTGTENQPQHF TRBD1 TRBJ1-5 TRBV27 .
TGCGCCAGCAGTGATGTAACAGGGGGAAGCACAGATACGCAGTATTTT CASSDVTGGSTDTQYF TRBD1 TRBJ2-3 TRBV10-2 .
TGTGCCAGCAGTGGGACAGGGGGCCAGGGGCCCCAGCATTTT CASSGTGGQGPQHF TRBD1 TRBJ1-5 TRBV6-2/TRBV6-3 .
TGCAGCGCTACACAGGGGAGGAACACTGAAGCTTTCTTT CSATQGRNTEAFF TRBD1 TRBJ1-1 TRBV29-1 .
TGTGCCAGCAGACGAACAGGGGCCGAGCAGTACTTC CASRRTGAEQYF TRBD1 TRBJ2-7 TRBV11-3 .
TGCGCCAGCAGCCTACGGGGGCGGGGGGGCACAGATACGCAGTATTTT CASSLRGRGGTDTQYF TRBD2 TRBJ2-3 TRBV4-1 few
TGTGCCACCAGGAGCACCGGCACAGATACGCAGTATTTT CATRSTGTDTQYF . TRBJ2-3 TRBV24-1 .
TGCGCCAGCAGCCTCACCCGGACAGGGGATAATTCACCCCTCCACTTT CASSLTRTGDNSPLHF TRBD1 TRBJ1-6 TRBV5-1 .
TGTGCCAGCAGCGCTGACAGGCGGGCCACCGGGGAGCTGTTTTTT CASSADRRATGELFF . TRBJ2-2 TRBV7-2 .
TGTGCCAGCCTAAAATTGCAGGGCAGGGTCACAGATACGCAGTATTTT CASLKLQGRVTDTQYF . TRBJ2-3 TRBV6-1 .
TGCGCCAGCAGCCAGGGACTAGCGGTCTTTACCCAGTACTTC CASSQGLAVFTQYF TRBD2 TRBJ2-5 TRBV5-1 .
TGTGCCAGCAGCCTCGACAGGACCTACGAGCAGTACTTC CASSLDRTYEQYF . TRBJ2-7 TRBV6-1 .
TGCAGTGCTAGGGGCGGCGGGGGGGCCACAGATACGCAGTATTTT CSARGGGGATDTQYF TRBD2 TRBJ2-3 TRBV20-1 .
TGTGCCAGCAGCCCCGGACTAGCGGGGGCTTACGAGCAGTACTTC CASSPGLAGAYEQYF TRBD2 TRBJ2-7 TRBV12-3/TRBV12-4 .
TGTGCCTGGAGTTTCACAGGGTTGAGCTCCTACAATGAGCAGTTCTTC CAWSFTGLSSYNEQFF . TRBJ2-1 TRBV30 .
TGTGCCAGCAGTTATGGAGAAAAACTGTTTTTT CASSYGEKLFF . TRBJ1-4 TRBV25-1 .
TGTGCCAGCAGCTTAGTCGCCTACGAGCAGTACTTC CASSLVAYEQYF . TRBJ2-7 TRBV7-7 .
TGCAGTGCTAGAGCCTCCGGGGGTGAGCAGTTCTTC CSARASGGEQFF . TRBJ2-1 TRBV20-1 .
TGCGCCAGCAGTCACCGGGACAGATCGAACACCGGGGAGCTGTTTTTT CASSHRDRSNTGELFF TRBD1 TRBJ2-2 TRBV10-1 few
TGTGCCAGTAGTATAGATCGACGGTTCTTC CASSIDRRFF . TRBJ2-1 TRBV19 few
TGCAGTGCTAGGGAGACAGGGGTTAGCACAGATACGCAGTATTTT CSARETGVSTDTQYF TRBD1 TRBJ2-3 TRBV20-1 .
TGCGCCAGCAGTGAGTCGCGTTCACCCCTCCACTTT CASSESRSPLHF . TRBJ1-6 TRBV10-1 .
TGTGCCAGCGGGTGGCAGGCCGAAGGTCAAGAGACCCAGTACTTC CASGWQAEGQETQYF . TRBJ2-5 TRBV7-2 .
TGTGCCAGTAGTATAACGACAGGGGGAGGTAGCAATCAGCCCCAGCATTTT CASSITTGGGSNQPQHF TRBD1 TRBJ1-5 TRBV19 few
TGTGCCACCAGTAGCAGGGGTTCCACAGATACGCAGTATTTT CATSSRGSTDTQYF . TRBJ2-3 TRBV24-1 .
TGTGCCAGCAGTTACTCGAACAGCGGGGTACCACCCCAAACGCAGTATTTT CASSYSNSGVPPQTQYF TRBD2 TRBJ2-3 TRBV6-5 .
TGTGCCAGCAGCCGGACAGGTTTCAAGAGCTCCTATAATTCACCCCTCCACTTT CASSRTGFKSSYNSPLHF TRBD1 TRBJ1-6 TRBV12-3/TRBV12-4 large
TGTGCCAGCAGCCCAAATAACCCGGGACCGAAGACTGAAGCTTTCTTT CASSPNNPGPKTEAFF . TRBJ1-1 TRBV7-2 few
TGTGCCAGCAGCCGGAGGGGGAGCTATGGCTACACCTTC CASSRRGSYGYTF . TRBJ1-2 TRBV11-3 .